This TCR beta chain appears in the sequencing data of a study of cytomegalovirus exposure and HLA in healthy donors. General observations from the study: In an earlier analysis, about 87% or about 30%: the productive usage of most TCR beta V segments.

Each of the donors was a healthy bone marrow donor. Only a few counts were recorded for this clone. No antigen is known for it. CDR3 length: 15 amino acids. Germline assignment: CDR1 SNHLY and CDR2 FYNNEI. V was trimmed by 4 bases and J by 3 bases, leaving 15 bases between them. PCR employed 60 Vbeta and 13 Jbeta primers. Sequencing was performed with immunoSEQ multiplex PCR; in TCRdb, only in-frame clones are kept and a portion is missing. The profile shows about 52,000 clones, around 50% of them singletons. This clonotype originated in a human donor in good health. V usage is TRBV2 and J usage is TRBJ1-1, with a possible D match to TRBD1 (6 bases). The source material was PBMCs. The CDR3 here is CASSGWGGQDTEAFF. CDR3 DNA: TGTGCCAGCAGTGGTTGGGGGGGCCAGGACACTGAAGCTTTCTTT.